These 24 T cell receptor beta chains were sequenced from one sample in a study of neurological immune-mediated disorders. TCRdb reprocessed the 5' RACE reads via MiXCR and lists one record per CDR3 protein. This sample yields roughly 100,000 distinct CDR3 sequences, of which roughly 4% are seen a single time; roughly 6% belongs to the top ten. Source material: PBMCs. The receptors originated from a woman in her late teens or twenties with multiple sclerosis.

The table lists this clonotype with many counts. V gene TRBV6-5 combines with J gene TRBJ2-1; 7 bases align to TRBD1. The CDR3 is 13 residues long. The germline CDR1 and CDR2 sequences are MNHEY and SVGAGI. Trimming at V came to 8 bases and at J to 5 bases, leaving 6 bases not matched to a gene. The CDR3 sequence: CASRGTADNEQFF. CDR3 nucleotide sequence: TGTGCCAGCCGAGGGACAGCCGACAATGAGCAGTTCTTC.

The sample holds many counts of this clonotype. This chain uses TRBV20-1 with TRBJ2-1; TRBD2 agrees at 14 bases. The ends lost 7 bases at V and 9 bases at J; junction bases unmatched: 5. The V gene's germline CDR1 is DFQATT and CDR2 SNEGSKA (reference sequence). The CDR3 covers 13 residues. As DNA, the CDR3 is TGCAGTGTGACGGGACTAGCGGGAGTTGAGCAGTTCTTC. Its protein is CSVTGLAGVEQFF.

This clonotype showed up many times. This sequence joins TRBV5-1 and TRBJ2-5; D is tentatively TRBD1 or TRBD2 (6 bases each). The CDR3 loop spans 15 amino acids. Germline CDR1 and CDR2: SGHRS and YFSETQ. The ends were cut back, 4 bases at V and 2 bases at J, with 15 bases in the middle. The CDR3 sequence: CASSQGGTGQETQYF. The CDR3 bases are TGCGCCAGCAGCCAAGGGGGGACTGGACAAGAGACCCAGTACTTC.

This clonotype came up a few times. The CDR3 bases are TGCGCCAGCAGCTTGGGAGATGTGAACACTGAAGCTTTCTTT. Its protein product is CASSLGDVNTEAFF. The V call is TRBV5-1, the J call TRBJ1-1; D is unresolved. V was shortened by 0 bases and J by 0 bases, with 6 bases between the two germline ends. This CDR3 has 14 residues. Germline V gene data show CDR1 as SGHRS and CDR2 as YFSETQ.

A few counts support this clonotype. The rearrangement joins TRBV5-1 to TRBJ2-1; 10 bases are shared with TRBD2. CDR1 is SGHRS and CDR2 is YFSETQ in the germline V gene. With V trimmed by 4 bases and J by 9 bases, 4 bases remained unmatched. The CDR3 is 13 amino acids. Here the CDR3 reads CASSQGLASEQFF. In nucleotides, the CDR3 is TGCGCCAGCAGCCAGGGACTAGCGTCTGAGCAGTTCTTC.

This clonotype showed up many times. The V and J genes are TRBV7-9 and TRBJ1-1; 7 nucleotides line up with TRBD1. The CDR3 runs to 14 residues. Germline loops: CDR1 SEHNR, CDR2 FQNEAQ (reference sequence). The ends lost 4 bases at V and 2 bases at J; junction bases unmatched: 4. The CDR3 region has the DNA TGTGCCAGCAGCTGGGGACAGATAAACACTGAAGCTTTCTTT. This codes for CASSWGQINTEAFF.

This clonotype has at least ten counts. This chain connects TRBV29-1 to TRBJ1-2; 7 bases are shared with TRBD1. The V and J ends lost 6 bases and 5 bases, in that order; junction bases with no gene match: 6. There are 12 residues in the CDR3. Germline V gives CDR1 SQVTM, CDR2 ANQGSEA. CDR3 DNA sequence: TGCAGCGTAGGACAGGATGATTATGGCTACACCTTC. Residues: CSVGQDDYGYTF.

This clonotype appeared many times. The gene calls are TRBV2 and TRBJ2-1; the D is unclear. The V gene's germline CDR1 is SNHLY and CDR2 FYNNEI. Trimming took 6 bases from V and 0 from J, leaving 6 bases between them. This CDR3 contains 13 residues. The CDR3 reads CASRGYSYNEQFF. CDR3 bases: TGTGCCAGCAGGGGATACTCCTACAATGAGCAGTTCTTC.

There are many counts of this clonotype. J is TRBJ2-2 and V is TRBV27; possible D gene TRBD1, 5 bases. Trimming removed 3 bases from V and 2 bases from J, with 7 bases in between. The CDR3 loop spans 14 amino acids. CDR1 MNHEY and CDR2 SMNVEV come from the germline V gene (reference sequence). The CDR3 sequence is CASSFRGNTGELFF. In DNA form, the CDR3 reads TGTGCCAGCAGTTTTAGGGGAAACACCGGGGAGCTGTTTTTT.

This clonotype was detected ten times or more. The V call is TRBV5-1, the J call TRBJ2-7, with TRBD2 identical over 9 bases. V shed 4 bases, J shed 4 bases, and the junction held 9 bases outside the gene matches. The germline V gene has CDR1 SGHRS and CDR2 YFSETQ. CDR3 length: 15 amino acids. Written as DNA, the CDR3 is TGCGCCAGCAGCCCCGATTTAGCGGGGGTTTACGAGCAGTACTTC. Protein product: CASSPDLAGVYEQYF.

This clonotype was recorded many times. The chain is built from TRBV28 and TRBJ1-1; 8 bases are a match to TRBD1. CDR1 and CDR2 (germline): MDHEN, SYDVKM. V was clipped by 0 bases and J by 7 bases; unmatched bases: 16. The CDR3 sequence is 18 residues long. CDR3 loop: CASSLWRTGFGLSIEAFF. CDR3 sequence (DNA): TGTGCCAGCAGTTTATGGAGGACAGGGTTTGGTCTGTCAATTGAAGCTTTCTTT.

The table lists this clonotype with many counts. J is TRBJ2-1 and V is TRBV3-1; D uncertain. The V end was cut by 5 bases, the J end by 6 bases, with 11 bases between. CDR1 LGHDT and CDR2 YNNKEL come from the germline V gene (reference sequence). The CDR3 consists of 13 residues. The CDR3: CASSNRAANEQFF. The CDR3 DNA reads as TGTGCCAGCAGCAACCGGGCCGCCAATGAGCAGTTCTTC.

This clonotype was seen at least ten times. The gene calls are TRBV20-1 and TRBJ1-4; D not resolved. The CDR3 is 15 amino acids. V shed 3 bases and J shed 0 bases, with 11 bases lying between them. The germline CDR1 and CDR2 sequences are DFQATT and SNEGSKA (reference sequence). The CDR3 coding sequence is TGCAGTGCTAGTTATCCGTCCACAACTAATGAAAAACTGTTTTTT. Residues: CSASYPSTTNEKLFF.

This clonotype occurred many times. This chain uses TRBV30 with TRBJ2-1; D ambiguous. This CDR3 is 13 amino acids long. CDR1 is GTSNPN and CDR2 is SVGIG in the germline V gene (reference sequence). Deletions cut 0 bases from V and 4 bases from J, with 7 bases between. CDR3 sequence: CAWSVSRYNEQFF. The CDR3 nucleotides read TGTGCCTGGAGTGTTAGCAGATACAATGAGCAGTTCTTC. Filled out from reference TRBV30 and TRBJ2-1, the complete variable domain reads SQTIHQWPATLVQPVGSPLSLECTVEGTSNPNLYWYRQAAGRGLQLLFYSVGIGQISSEVPQNLSASRPQDRQFILSSKKLLLSDSGFYLCAWSVSRYNEQFFGPGTRLTVL.

J is TRBJ2-2 and V is TRBV19; D uncertain. Germline V gene sequence: CDR1 LNHDA, CDR2 SQIVND (reference sequence). V was shortened by 3 bases and J by 6 bases, with 17 bases between the two germline ends. This CDR3 spans 16 amino acids. Written as DNA, the CDR3 is TGTGCCAGTAGTATCTCCCCTCAGAGGACGCCCGGGGAGCTGTTTTTT. Amino acid sequence: CASSISPQRTPGELFF.

This clonotype appeared many times. The gene calls are TRBV20-1 and TRBJ2-3, with 9 bases matching TRBD1. J lost 4 bases, V lost 1 base, and 9 bases had no gene match. The CDR3 covers 16 residues. Per the germline V gene, CDR1 is DFQATT and CDR2 is SNEGSKA (reference sequence). CDR3 bases: TGCAGTGCTAGAGGGGACAGGGAAATTCGGTCAGATACGCAGTATTTT. This gives the protein CSARGDREIRSDTQYF.

This clonotype was counted many times. The chain employs TRBV12-3 or TRBV12-4 and TRBJ2-2; 9 bases match TRBD1. The CDR3 runs 14 residues. V trimming: 5 bases; J trimming: 3 bases; junction bases outside the gene matches: 1. CDR3 loop: CASSRQGDTGELFF. The CDR3 DNA reads as TGTGCCAGCAGTCGACAGGGGGACACCGGGGAGCTGTTTTTT.

This clonotype was seen many times. The gene calls are TRBV10-3 and TRBJ1-2; D gene ambiguous. The CDR3 covers 14 residues. Germline V gene sequence: CDR1 ENHRY, CDR2 SYGVKD. The V end was cut by 0 bases, the J end by 8 bases, with 13 bases between. The CDR3 region has the DNA TGTGCCATCAGTGAGTCGCTTTTAGGGAAAGGCTACACCTTC. It yields the protein CAISESLLGKGYTF.

This clonotype appeared many times. This rearrangement joins TRBV20-1 to TRBJ2-1; D remains ambiguous. Trimming left V 4 bases short and J 2 bases short, with 9 bases between. The CDR3 consists of 13 residues. Germline CDR1 reads DFQATT; CDR2 reads SNEGSKA (reference sequence). The CDR3 here is CSAIGRAYNEQFF. CDR3 nucleotides: TGCAGTGCTATTGGAAGGGCCTACAATGAGCAGTTCTTC.

This clonotype was observed at least ten times. The V call is TRBV25-1, the J call TRBJ2-7; 7 positions agree with TRBD1. Germline V gene sequence: CDR1 MGHDK, CDR2 SYGVNS. The CDR3 is 13 residues long. After removal of 4 bases from V and 2 bases from J, the junction contained 2 bases not matched to a gene. The CDR3 loop is CASSGTGPYEQYF. Written as DNA, the CDR3 is TGTGCCAGCAGTGGGACAGGACCCTACGAGCAGTACTTC.

This clonotype was detected ten times or more. This chain links TRBV12-3 or TRBV12-4 with TRBJ2-7; D unclear. This CDR3 has 11 amino acids. Trimming pared 5 bases from V and 6 bases from J, leaving 8 bases between. Here the CDR3 reads CASSRMGEQYF. The CDR3 DNA reads TGTGCCAGCAGTAGGATGGGCGAGCAGTACTTC.

This clonotype was counted many times. The chain joins TRBV20-1 to TRBJ2-5; perhaps D is TRBD1 or TRBD2 (6 bases each). CDR1 and CDR2 from the germline V gene are DFQATT and SNEGSKA (reference sequence). V was shortened by 6 bases and J by 5 bases, with 13 bases between the two germline ends. The CDR3 loop spans 12 amino acids. The CDR3 DNA follows: TGCAGTGCCACAGAAGGGGGGGAGACCCAGTACTTC. Amino acids: CSATEGGETQYF.

This clonotype was detected a few times. V usage is TRBV11-2 and J usage is TRBJ2-7, with 7 bases identical to TRBD2. Unmatched junction bases numbered 16, after V lost 7 bases and J lost 4 bases. Germline V CDR1 and CDR2: SGHAT, FQNNGV. This CDR3 comprises 16 residues. The CDR3 nucleotides are TGTGCCAGCATCAAAGTCGTGGGAGCGGGGAGATACGAGCAGTACTTC. Translation: CASIKVVGAGRYEQYF.

This clonotype was observed many times. V gene TRBV6-2 or TRBV6-3 combines with J gene TRBJ1-2, with D possibly TRBD1 on 6 matching bases. Germline V CDR1 and CDR2: MNHEY, SVGEGT. V lost 5 bases, J lost 0 bases, and 10 bases lay in between. The CDR3 runs to 14 residues. In nucleotides, the CDR3 is TGTGCCAGCAGTCTACAGGGACCTAACTATGGCTACACCTTC. This translates into CASSLQGPNYGYTF.